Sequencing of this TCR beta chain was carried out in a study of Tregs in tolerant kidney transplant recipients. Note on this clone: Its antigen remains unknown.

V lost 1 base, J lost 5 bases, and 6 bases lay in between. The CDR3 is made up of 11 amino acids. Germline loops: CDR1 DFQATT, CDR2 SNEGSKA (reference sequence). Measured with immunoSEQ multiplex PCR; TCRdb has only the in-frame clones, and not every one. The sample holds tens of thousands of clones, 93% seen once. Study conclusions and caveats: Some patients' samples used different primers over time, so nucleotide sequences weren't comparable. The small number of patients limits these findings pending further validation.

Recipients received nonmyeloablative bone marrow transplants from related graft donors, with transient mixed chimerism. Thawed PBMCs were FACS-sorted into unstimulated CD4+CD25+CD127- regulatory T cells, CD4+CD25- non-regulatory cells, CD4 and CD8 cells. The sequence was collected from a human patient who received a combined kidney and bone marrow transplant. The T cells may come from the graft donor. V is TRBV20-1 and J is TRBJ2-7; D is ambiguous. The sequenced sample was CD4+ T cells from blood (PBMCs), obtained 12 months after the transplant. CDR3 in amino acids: CSARVGNEQYF. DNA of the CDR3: TGCAGTGCTAGAGTCGGTAACGAGCAGTACTTC.